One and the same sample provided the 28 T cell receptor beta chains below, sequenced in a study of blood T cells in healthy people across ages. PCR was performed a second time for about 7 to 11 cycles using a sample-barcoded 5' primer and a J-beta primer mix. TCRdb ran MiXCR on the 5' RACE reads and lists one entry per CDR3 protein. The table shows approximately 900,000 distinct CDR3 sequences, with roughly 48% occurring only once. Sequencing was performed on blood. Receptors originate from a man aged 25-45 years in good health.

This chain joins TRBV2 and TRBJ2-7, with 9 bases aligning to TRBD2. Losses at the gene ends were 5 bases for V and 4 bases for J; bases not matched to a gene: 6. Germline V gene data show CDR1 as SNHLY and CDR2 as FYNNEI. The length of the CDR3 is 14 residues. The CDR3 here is CASSQMGLAYEQYF. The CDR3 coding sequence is TGTGCCAGCAGTCAAATGGGACTAGCTTACGAGCAGTACTTC.

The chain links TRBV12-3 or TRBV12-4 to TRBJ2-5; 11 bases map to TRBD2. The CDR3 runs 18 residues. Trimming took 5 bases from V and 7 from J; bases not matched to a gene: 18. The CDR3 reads CASSLLGTSGRSGWTQYF. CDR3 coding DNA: TGTGCCAGCAGTCTGCTAGGGACTAGCGGAAGATCAGGCTGGACCCAGTACTTC.

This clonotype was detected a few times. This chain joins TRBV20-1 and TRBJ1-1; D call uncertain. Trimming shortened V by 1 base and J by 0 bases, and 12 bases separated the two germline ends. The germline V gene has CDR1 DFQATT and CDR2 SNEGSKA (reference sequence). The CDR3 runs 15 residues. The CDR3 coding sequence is TGCAGTGCTAGAGTTAGGGCAGCTATGAACACTGAAGCTTTCTTT. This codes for CSARVRAAMNTEAFF.

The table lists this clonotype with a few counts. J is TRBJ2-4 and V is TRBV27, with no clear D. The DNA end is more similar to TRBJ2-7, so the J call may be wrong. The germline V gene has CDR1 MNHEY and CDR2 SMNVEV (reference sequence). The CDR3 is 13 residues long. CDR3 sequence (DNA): TGTGCCAGCAGCCCACTCGTTGGGTACGAGCAGTACTTC. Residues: CASSPLVGYEQYF.

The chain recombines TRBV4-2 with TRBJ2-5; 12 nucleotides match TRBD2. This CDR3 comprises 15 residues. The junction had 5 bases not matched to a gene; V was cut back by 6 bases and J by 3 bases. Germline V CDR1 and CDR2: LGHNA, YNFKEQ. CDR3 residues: CASSPLAGGKETQYF. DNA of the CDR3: TGTGCCAGCAGTCCTCTAGCGGGGGGGAAAGAGACCCAGTACTTC.

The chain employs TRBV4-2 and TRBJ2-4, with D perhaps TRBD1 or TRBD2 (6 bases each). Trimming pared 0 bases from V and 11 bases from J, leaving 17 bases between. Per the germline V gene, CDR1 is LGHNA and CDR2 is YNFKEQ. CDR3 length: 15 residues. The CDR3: CASSQDRVGGNVQYF. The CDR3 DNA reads TGTGCCAGCAGCCAAGATCGGGTCGGGGGCAACGTTCAGTACTTC.

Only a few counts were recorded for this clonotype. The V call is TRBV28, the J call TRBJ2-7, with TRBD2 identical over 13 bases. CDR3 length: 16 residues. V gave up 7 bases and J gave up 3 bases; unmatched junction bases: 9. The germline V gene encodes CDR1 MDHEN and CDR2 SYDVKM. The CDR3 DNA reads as TGTGCCAGCACCCCCCTTGGGACTAGCGGGGACTACGAGCAGTACTTC. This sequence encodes CASTPLGTSGDYEQYF.

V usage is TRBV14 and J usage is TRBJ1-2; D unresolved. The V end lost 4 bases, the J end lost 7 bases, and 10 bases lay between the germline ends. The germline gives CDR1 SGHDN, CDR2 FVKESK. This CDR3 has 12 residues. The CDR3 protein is CASSPLGGGYTF. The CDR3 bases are TGTGCCAGCAGCCCGTTAGGTGGTGGCTACACCTTC.

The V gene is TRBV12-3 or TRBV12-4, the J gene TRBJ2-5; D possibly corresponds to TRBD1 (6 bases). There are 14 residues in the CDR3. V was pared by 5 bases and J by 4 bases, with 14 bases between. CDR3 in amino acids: CASSPRTDRETQYF. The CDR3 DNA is TGTGCCAGCAGTCCCCGGACAGATCGAGAGACCCAGTACTTC.

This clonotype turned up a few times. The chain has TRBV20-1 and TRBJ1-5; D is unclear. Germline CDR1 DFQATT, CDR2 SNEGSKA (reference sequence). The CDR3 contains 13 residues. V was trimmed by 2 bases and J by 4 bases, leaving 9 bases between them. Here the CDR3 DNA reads TGCAGTGCTAGACCTGGGGTAAATCAGCCCCAGCATTTT. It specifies CSARPGVNQPQHF.

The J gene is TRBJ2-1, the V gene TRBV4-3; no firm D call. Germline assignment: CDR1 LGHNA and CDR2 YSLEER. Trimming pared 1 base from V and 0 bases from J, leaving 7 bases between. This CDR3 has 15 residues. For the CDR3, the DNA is TGCGCCAGCAGCCAAGTAACATACTCCTACAATGAGCAGTTCTTC. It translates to CASSQVTYSYNEQFF.

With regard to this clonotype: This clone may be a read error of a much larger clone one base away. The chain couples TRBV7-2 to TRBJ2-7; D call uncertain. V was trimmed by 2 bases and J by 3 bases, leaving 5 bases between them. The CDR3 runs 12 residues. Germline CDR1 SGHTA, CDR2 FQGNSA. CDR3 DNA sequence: TGTGCCAGCAGCTTAATCGACTACGAGCAGTACTTC. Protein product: CASSLIDYEQYF.

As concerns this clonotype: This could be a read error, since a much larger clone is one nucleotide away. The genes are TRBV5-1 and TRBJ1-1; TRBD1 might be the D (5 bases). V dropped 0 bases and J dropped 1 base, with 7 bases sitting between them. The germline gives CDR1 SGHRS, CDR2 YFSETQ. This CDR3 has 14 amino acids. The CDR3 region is CASSLDGTNTEAFF. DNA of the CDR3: TGCGCCAGCAGCTTGGACGGGACGAACACTGAAGCTTTCTTT.

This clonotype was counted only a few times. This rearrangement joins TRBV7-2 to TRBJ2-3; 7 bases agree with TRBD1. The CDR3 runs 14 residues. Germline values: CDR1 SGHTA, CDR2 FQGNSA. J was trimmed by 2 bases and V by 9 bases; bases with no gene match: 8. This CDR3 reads CASNPGQVTDTQYF. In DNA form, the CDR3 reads TGTGCCAGTAATCCCGGACAGGTCACAGATACGCAGTATTTT. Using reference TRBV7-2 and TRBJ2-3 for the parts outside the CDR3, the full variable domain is GAGVSQSPSNKVTEKGKDVELRCDPISGHTALYWYRQSLGQGLEFLIYFQGNSAPDKSGLPSDRFSAERTGGSVSTLTIQRTQQEDSAVYLCASNPGQVTDTQYFGPGTRLTVL.

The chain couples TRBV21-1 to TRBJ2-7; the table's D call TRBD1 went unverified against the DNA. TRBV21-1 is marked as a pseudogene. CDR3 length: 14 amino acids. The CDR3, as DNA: TGTGCCAGCAGCAACCCGACAGGGGGCAACGAGCAGTACTTC. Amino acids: CASSNPTGGNEQYF.

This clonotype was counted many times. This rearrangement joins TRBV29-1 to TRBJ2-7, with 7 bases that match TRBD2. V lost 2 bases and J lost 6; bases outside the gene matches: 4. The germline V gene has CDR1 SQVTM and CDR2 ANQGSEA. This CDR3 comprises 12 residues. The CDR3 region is CSVETGLGEQYF. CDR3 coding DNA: TGCAGCGTTGAAACTGGACTAGGCGAGCAGTACTTC.

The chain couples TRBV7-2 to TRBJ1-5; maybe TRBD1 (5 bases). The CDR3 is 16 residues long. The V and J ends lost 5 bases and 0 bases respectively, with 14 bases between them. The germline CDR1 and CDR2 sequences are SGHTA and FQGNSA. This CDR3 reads CASSLQGAVSNQPQHF. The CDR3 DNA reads TGTGCCAGCAGCCTTCAGGGCGCGGTTAGCAATCAGCCCCAGCATTTT.

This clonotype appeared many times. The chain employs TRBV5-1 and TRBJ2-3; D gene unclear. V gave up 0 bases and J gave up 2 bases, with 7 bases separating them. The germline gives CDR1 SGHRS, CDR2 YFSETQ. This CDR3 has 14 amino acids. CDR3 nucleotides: TGCGCCAGCAGCTTGGGTCGGAACACAGATACGCAGTATTTT. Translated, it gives CASSLGRNTDTQYF. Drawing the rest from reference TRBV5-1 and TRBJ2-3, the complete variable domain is KAGVTQTPRYLIKTRGQQVTLSCSPISGHRSVSWYQQTPGQGLQFLFEYFSETQRNKGNFPGRFSGRQFSNSRSEMNVSTLELGDSALYLCASSLGRNTDTQYFGPGTRLTVL.

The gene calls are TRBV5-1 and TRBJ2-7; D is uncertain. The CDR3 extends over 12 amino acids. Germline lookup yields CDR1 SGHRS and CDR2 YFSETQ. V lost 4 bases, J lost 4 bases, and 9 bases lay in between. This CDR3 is CASSNGEYEQYF. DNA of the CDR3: TGCGCCAGCAGCAACGGCGAATACGAGCAGTACTTC.

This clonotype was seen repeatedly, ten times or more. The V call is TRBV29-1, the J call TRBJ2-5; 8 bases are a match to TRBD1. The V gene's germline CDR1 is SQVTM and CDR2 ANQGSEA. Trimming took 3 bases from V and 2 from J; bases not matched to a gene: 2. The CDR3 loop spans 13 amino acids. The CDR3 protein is CSVDRTGQETQYF. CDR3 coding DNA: TGCAGCGTTGACCGGACAGGGCAAGAGACCCAGTACTTC.

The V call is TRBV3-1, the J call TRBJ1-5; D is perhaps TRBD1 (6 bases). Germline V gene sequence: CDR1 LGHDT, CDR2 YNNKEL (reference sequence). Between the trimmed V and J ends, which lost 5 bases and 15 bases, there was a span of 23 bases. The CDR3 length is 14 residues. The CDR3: CASSGYPGTLKRHF. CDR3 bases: TGTGCCAGCAGCGGATATCCCGGGACACTAAAGAGGCATTTT.

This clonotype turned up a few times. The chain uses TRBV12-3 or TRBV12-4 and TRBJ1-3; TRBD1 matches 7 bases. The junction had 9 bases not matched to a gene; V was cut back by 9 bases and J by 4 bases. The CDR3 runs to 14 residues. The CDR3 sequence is CASTDTGAGNTIYF. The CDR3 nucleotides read TGTGCCAGTACCGACACAGGGGCCGGAAACACCATATATTTT.

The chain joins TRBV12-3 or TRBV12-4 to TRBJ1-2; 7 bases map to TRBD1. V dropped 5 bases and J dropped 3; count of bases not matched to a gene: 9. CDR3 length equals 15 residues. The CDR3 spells CASSQRQGGHYGYTF. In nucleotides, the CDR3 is TGTGCCAGCAGTCAAAGACAGGGAGGCCACTATGGCTACACCTTC.

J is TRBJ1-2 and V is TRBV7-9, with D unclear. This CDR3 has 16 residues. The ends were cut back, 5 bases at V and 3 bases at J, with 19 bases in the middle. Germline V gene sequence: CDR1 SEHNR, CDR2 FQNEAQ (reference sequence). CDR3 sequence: CASSPRSGSPYYGYTF. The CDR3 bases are TGTGCCAGCAGCCCAAGATCGGGGAGCCCGTACTATGGCTACACCTTC.

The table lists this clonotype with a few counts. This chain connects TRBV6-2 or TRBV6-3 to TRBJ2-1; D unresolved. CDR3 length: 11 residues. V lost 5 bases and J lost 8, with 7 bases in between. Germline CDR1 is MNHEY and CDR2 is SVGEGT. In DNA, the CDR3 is TGTGCCAGCAGTGACCGTTATGAGCAGTTCTTC. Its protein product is CASSDRYEQFF.

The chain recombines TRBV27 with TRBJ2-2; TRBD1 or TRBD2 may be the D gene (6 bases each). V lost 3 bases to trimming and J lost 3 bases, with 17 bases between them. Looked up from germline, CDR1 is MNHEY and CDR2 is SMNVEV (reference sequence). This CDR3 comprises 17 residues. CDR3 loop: CASSFVRGRWDTGELFF. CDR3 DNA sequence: TGTGCCAGCAGTTTTGTTAGGGGGAGGTGGGACACCGGGGAGCTGTTTTTT.

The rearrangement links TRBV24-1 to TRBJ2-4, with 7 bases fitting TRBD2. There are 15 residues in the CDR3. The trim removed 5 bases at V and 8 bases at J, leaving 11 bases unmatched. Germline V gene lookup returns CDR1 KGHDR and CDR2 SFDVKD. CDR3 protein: CATSASFGGVDIQYF. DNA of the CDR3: TGTGCCACCAGTGCCTCCTTTGGGGGGGTAGACATTCAGTACTTC.

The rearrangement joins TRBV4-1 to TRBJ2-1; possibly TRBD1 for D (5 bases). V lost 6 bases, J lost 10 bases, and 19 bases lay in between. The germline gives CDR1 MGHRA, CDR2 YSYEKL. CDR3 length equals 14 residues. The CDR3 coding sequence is TGCGCCAGCAGTGACGGTTACTCCAAGGGGGAGCAGTTCTTC. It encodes CASSDGYSKGEQFF.